This T cell receptor beta chain stems from a study of T-cell reconstitution after alpha-beta-depleted transplantation in children. During its preparation, the TCRbeta library received unique molecular identifiers. TCRdb redid the calling of the PCR reads with MiXCR, one entry per CDR3 protein. The sample includes some 280,000 distinct CDR3 sequences, approximately 9.6% seen only once; the top ten take around 10%. The V and J ends lost 4 bases and 2 bases, in that order; junction bases with no gene match: 7. CDR1 is DFQATT and CDR2 is SNEGSKA in the germline V gene (reference sequence). The length of the CDR3 is 14 residues. This clonotype was recorded many times.

Sequencing was performed on PBMCs from the stem cell graft donor, taken from the stem cell graft. The chain links TRBV20-1 to TRBJ2-7; TRBD1 agrees at 8 bases. The sequence was obtained from a human donor who donated a stem cell graft to a child with SCID. The DNA of the CDR3 is TGCAGTGCTAACCCGGGACAGGAGCCCTACGAGCAGTACTTC. Amino acid sequence: CSANPGQEPYEQYF.